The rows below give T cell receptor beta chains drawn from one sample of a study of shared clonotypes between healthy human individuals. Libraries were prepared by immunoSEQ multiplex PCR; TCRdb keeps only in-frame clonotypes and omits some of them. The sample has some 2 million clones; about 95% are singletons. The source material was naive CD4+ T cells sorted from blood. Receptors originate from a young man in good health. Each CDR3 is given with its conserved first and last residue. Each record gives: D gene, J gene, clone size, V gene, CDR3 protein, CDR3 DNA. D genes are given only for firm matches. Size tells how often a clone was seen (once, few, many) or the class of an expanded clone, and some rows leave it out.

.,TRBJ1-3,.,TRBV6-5,CASSPDGIGNTIYF,TGTGCCAGCAGCCCGGACGGAATAGGAAACACCATATATTTT
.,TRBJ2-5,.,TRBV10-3,CATMTQSPVETQYF,TGTGCCACCATGACGCAGAGCCCGGTTGAGACCCAGTACTTC
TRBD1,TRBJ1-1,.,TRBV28,CASSSPGQGSTEAFF,TGTGCCAGCAGTTCTCCCGGACAGGGAAGCACTGAAGCTTTCTTT
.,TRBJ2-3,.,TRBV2,CASSEGGGSDTQYF,TGTGCCAGCAGTGAGGGTGGCGGATCAGATACGCAGTATTTT
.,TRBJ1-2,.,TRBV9,CASSKGTRANYGYTF,TGTGCCAGCAGCAAAGGGACGCGGGCTAACTATGGCTACACCTTC
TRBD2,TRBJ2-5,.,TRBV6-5,CASSYSIGGDQYF,TGTGCCAGCAGTTACTCGATCGGGGGGGACCAGTACTTC
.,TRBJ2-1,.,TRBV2,CASSIGGGRSGEQFF,TGTGCCAGCAGTATAGGGGGGGGACGAAGCGGTGAGCAGTTCTTC
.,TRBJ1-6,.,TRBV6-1,CASSESTVYNSPLHF,TGTGCCAGCAGTGAGTCGACGGTTTATAATTCACCCCTCCACTTT
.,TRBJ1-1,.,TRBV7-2,CASSLMERRTEAFF,TGTGCCAGCAGCCTTATGGAACGGCGAACTGAAGCTTTCTTT
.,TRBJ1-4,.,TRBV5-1,CASSLSGMTNEKLFF,TGCGCCAGCAGCTTGAGCGGGATGACTAATGAAAAACTGTTTTTT
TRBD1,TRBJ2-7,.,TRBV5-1,CASSLRGQGAHEQYF,TGCGCCAGCAGCTTGCGAGGACAGGGGGCCCACGAGCAGTACTTC
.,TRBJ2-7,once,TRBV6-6,CASTGATSASYEQYF,TGTGCCTCCACAGGGGCGACTAGCGCATCCTACGAGCAGTACTTC
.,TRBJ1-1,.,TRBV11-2,CASSPRGQSEAFF,TGTGCCAGCAGCCCACGGGGACAATCCGAAGCTTTCTTT
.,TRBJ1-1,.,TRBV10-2,CASSEAVENTEAFF,TGCGCCAGCAGTGAAGCGGTGGAGAACACTGAAGCTTTCTTT
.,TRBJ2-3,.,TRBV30,CAWTNTDTQYF,TGTGCCTGGACCAACACAGATACGCAGTATTTT
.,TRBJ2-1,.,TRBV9,CASSAMGPQQFF,TGTGCCAGCAGCGCGATGGGCCCCCAGCAGTTCTTC